This is a list of T cell receptor beta chains from one sample in a study of early T cells in non-severe SARS-CoV-2 infection. TCRdb processed the 5' RACE reads anew with MiXCR; each CDR3 protein has one entry. The sample holds more than 35,000 distinct CDR3 sequences, around 5% seen once. Sequencing used whole blood. The receptors here all came from an adult who was a healthcare worker with PCR-confirmed SARS-CoV-2 infection or an uninfected control (not recorded which). Each CDR3 is given with its conserved first and last residue. The order of the fields is D gene, clone size, V gene, J gene, CDR3 protein, CDR3 DNA. The D gene is left open where the match is weak. Clone size reads once, few, many, or a class if the clone is expanded.

TRBD2,many,TRBV11-2,TRBJ2-1,CASSSPIAGGREQFF,TGTGCCAGCAGCTCGCCGATAGCGGGAGGAAGAGAGCAGTTCTTC
TRBD1,few,TRBV7-8,TRBJ1-4,CASSLVVWRAQGAGEKLFF,TGTGCCAGCAGCTTAGTTGTTTGGCGCGCGCAGGGGGCTGGCGAAAAACTGTTTTTT
NA,many,TRBV18,TRBJ1-1,CASSPTGPTEAFF,TGTGCCAGCTCACCCACAGGTCCCACTGAAGCTTTCTTT
NA,few,TRBV19,TRBJ1-6,CASSLQGANSPLHF,TGTGCCAGTAGCCTACAGGGAGCGAATTCACCCCTCCACTTT
NA,many,TRBV27,TRBJ2-3,CASTPSTDTQYF,TGTGCCAGCACCCCCAGCACAGATACGCAGTATTTT
NA,many,TRBV7-9,TRBJ2-1,CASSPRAIRARFF,TGTGCCAGCAGCCCTCGAGCCATCAGGGCCCGGTTCTTC
NA,many,TRBV29-1,TRBJ2-2,CSVEGPYTGELFF,TGCAGCGTTGAGGGGCCGTACACCGGGGAGCTGTTTTTT
NA,many,TRBV7-9,TRBJ1-4,CASSFKSPGGREKLFF,TGTGCCAGCAGCTTCAAGTCACCGGGGGGCCGGGAAAAACTGTTTTTT
NA,many,TRBV19,TRBJ2-7,CASSIWDGFYEQYF,TGTGCCAGTAGTATTTGGGACGGATTCTACGAGCAGTACTTC
TRBD2,few,TRBV5-4,TRBJ2-1,CASSATSGRPYNEQFF,TGTGCCAGCAGCGCGACTAGCGGTCGACCCTACAATGAGCAGTTCTTC
NA,many,TRBV28,TRBJ1-1,CASSLMGAHTEAFF,TGTGCCAGCAGTTTGATGGGGGCGCACACTGAAGCTTTCTTT